A selection of T cell receptor beta chains follows, all from one sample in a study of T cell responses to AZD1222 COVID-19 vaccine. Only in-frame clones appear in the TCRdb table, and some are missing; sequencing was by immunoSEQ multiplex PCR. The sample consists of around 140,000 clones, roughly nine tenths of them appearing once. Sequencing used peripheral blood, obtained 28 days after the second dose of the MenACWY control vaccine. Receptors were obtained from an adult who received the MenACWY meningococcal vaccine as a control. Both conserved end residues are part of each CDR3. A D gene is named only where the DNA matches it firmly. For some rows the clone size is stated as once, few or many, or as a class when expanded; others skip it.

>TRBJ2-7|.|.|TRBV19
CASSMGTHTYEQYF
TGTGCCAGTAGTATGGGGACACACACCTACGAGCAGTACTTC
>TRBJ2-7|.|.|TRBV7-9
CASSLQLASEQYF
TGTGCCAGCAGCTTACAATTGGCCAGCGAGCAGTACTTC
>TRBJ2-7|.|.|TRBV4-3
CASSQAGTGGYEQYF
TGCGCCAGCAGCCAAGCCGGGACCGGAGGTTACGAGCAGTACTTC
>TRBJ1-5|.|TRBD1|TRBV7-2
CASSLQGGNQPQHF
TGTGCCAGCAGCTTACAGGGGGGCAATCAGCCCCAGCATTTT
>TRBJ2-5|.|TRBD2|TRBV11-2
CASSLEGTSGGRETQYF
TGTGCCAGCAGCTTAGAGGGGACTAGCGGGGGGAGAGAGACCCAGTACTTC
>TRBJ2-7|.|TRBD2|TRBV15
CATRPGGPSYEQYF
TGTGCCACCAGACCGGGAGGGCCCTCCTACGAGCAGTACTTC
>TRBJ1-6|.|.|TRBV19
CASSPQGTDSPLHF
TGTGCCAGTAGTCCACAGGGAACGGATTCACCCCTCCACTTT
>TRBJ1-1|.|.|TRBV7-9
CASSTGGTTRSNTEAFF
TGTGCCAGCAGTACCGGGGGGACGACCAGGAGTAACACTGAAGCTTTCTTT
>TRBJ2-1|.|TRBD2|TRBV7-2
CASSLEWLAGGPVNEQFF
TGTGCCAGCAGCTTAGAGTGGCTAGCGGGAGGGCCGGTCAATGAGCAGTTCTTC
>TRBJ2-7|.|TRBD2|TRBV6-5
CASSYGNSGNYEQYF
TGTGCCAGCAGTTACGGAAATAGCGGGAACTACGAGCAGTACTTC
>TRBJ2-6|once|.|TRBV7-9
CATRRDSGANVLTF
TGTGCCACCAGGAGGGACTCTGGGGCCAACGTCCTGACTTTC
>TRBJ2-2|.|.|TRBV6-6
CASSYNGVLNTGELFF
TGTGCCAGCAGTTACAATGGGGTGCTTAACACCGGGGAGCTGTTTTTT
>TRBJ2-1|.|TRBD2|TRBV5-6
CASSRPGTSAHEQFF
TGTGCCAGCAGCCGTCCCGGGACTAGCGCCCATGAGCAGTTCTTC
>TRBJ2-7|.|TRBD2|TRBV28
CASSVAGTSDHEQYF
TGTGCCAGCAGTGTGGCCGGGACTAGCGACCACGAGCAGTACTTC
>TRBJ2-7|.|.|TRBV11-2
CASSEEVGEQYF
TGTGCCAGCAGCGAGGAGGTGGGCGAGCAGTACTTC
>TRBJ2-1|once|TRBD2|TRBV12-5
CASGLDSSGVYNEQFF
TGTGCTAGTGGTTTGGACAGTAGCGGGGTATACAATGAGCAGTTCTTC
>TRBJ2-1|.|TRBD1|TRBV27
CASSSPGDREENEQFF
TGTGCCAGCAGTTCCCCGGGGGACAGGGAGGAAAATGAGCAGTTCTTC
>TRBJ1-3|.|.|TRBV18
CASSPGTGNTIYF
TGTGCCAGCTCACCAGGTACGGGAAACACCATATATTTT
>TRBJ1-6|.|.|TRBV29-1
CSVGSDNSPLHF
TGCAGCGTTGGATCGGATAATTCACCCCTCCACTTT
>TRBJ2-3|.|.|TRBV7-2
CASSGGSGTQYF
TGTGCCAGCAGCGGGGGGTCTGGTACGCAGTATTTT
>TRBJ2-6|few|.|TRBV24-1
CATGQKSVLTF
TGTGCCACCGGTCAGAAAAGCGTCCTGACTTTC
>TRBJ2-5|.|.|TRBV20-1
CSASFIEETQYF
TGCAGTGCTAGTTTTATCGAGGAGACCCAGTACTTC